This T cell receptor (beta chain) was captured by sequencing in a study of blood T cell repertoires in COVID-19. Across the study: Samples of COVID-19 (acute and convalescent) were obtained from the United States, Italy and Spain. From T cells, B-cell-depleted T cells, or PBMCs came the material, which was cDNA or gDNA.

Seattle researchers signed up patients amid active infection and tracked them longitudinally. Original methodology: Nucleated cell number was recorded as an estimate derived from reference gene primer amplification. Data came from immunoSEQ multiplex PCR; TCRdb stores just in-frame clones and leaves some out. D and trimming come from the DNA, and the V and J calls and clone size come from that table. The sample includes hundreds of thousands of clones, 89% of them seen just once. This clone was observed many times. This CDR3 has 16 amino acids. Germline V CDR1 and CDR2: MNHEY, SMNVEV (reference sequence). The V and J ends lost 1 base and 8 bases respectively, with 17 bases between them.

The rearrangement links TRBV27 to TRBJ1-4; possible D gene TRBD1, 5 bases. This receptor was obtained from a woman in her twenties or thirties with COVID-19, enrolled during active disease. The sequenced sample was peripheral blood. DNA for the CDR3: TGTGCCAGCAGTTTATTTCCGACAGACGGTTGGGAAAAACTGTTTTTT. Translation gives CASSLFPTDGWEKLFF.